Listed here are 21 T cell receptor beta chains from one sample, sequenced in a study of shared clonotypes between healthy human individuals (dated by TCRdb to 2019 to 2021). Library generation was performed with the immunoSEQ multiplex PCR assay. The table comes from immuneACCESS by way of TCRdb, which keeps in-frame sequences with V and J called. Part of the clones is missing from these tables; in studies checked, under half for an unresolved V gene and the rest for unknown reasons. This sample is represented by 700,000 or so clones; around 72% of them were singletons. Under 2% of the sample is in the top ten clones. Sequencing used memory CD4+ T cells sorted from blood. The sample's cell subset or site label is to be understood as: CD45RA-negative fraction. These receptors were collected from a young woman in good health.

The chain employs TRBV7-9 and TRBJ1-3; D not certain. V dropped 5 bases and J dropped 0 bases, with 8 bases sitting between them. Germline CDR1 reads SEHNR; CDR2 reads FQNEAQ (reference sequence). The CDR3 is 14 residues long. The CDR3 nucleotides read TGTGCCAGCAGCCCGGGCCACTCTGGAAACACCATATATTTT. This codes for CASSPGHSGNTIYF.

The chain links TRBV27 to TRBJ2-1, with TRBD1 matching 11 bases. Germline V CDR1 and CDR2: MNHEY, SMNVEV (reference sequence). This CDR3 has 18 amino acids. V was clipped by 2 bases and J by 0 bases; unmatched bases: 6. The CDR3 DNA sequence: TGTGCCAGCAGTTTAAGGACAGGGGGCGCAGGCTCCTACAATGAGCAGTTCTTC. Its protein product is CASSLRTGGAGSYNEQFF.

This clone appeared a few times. This sequence joins TRBV28 and TRBJ2-4; D might be TRBD1 (6 bases). Trimming removed 8 bases at V and 0 bases at J, with 8 bases between. The CDR3 length is 13 residues. Germline lookup yields CDR1 MDHEN and CDR2 SYDVKM. As DNA, the CDR3 is TGTGCCAGCCAGACAGGAGCCAAAAACATTCAGTACTTC. As protein: CASQTGAKNIQYF.

The gene calls are TRBV5-1 and TRBJ1-1; 7 bases map to TRBD1. V lost 4 bases, J lost 6 bases, and 9 bases stayed unmatched. Germline loops: CDR1 SGHRS, CDR2 YFSETQ. The CDR3 sequence is 14 residues long. The CDR3 is CASSQKRQGPEAFF. Written as DNA, the CDR3 is TGCGCCAGCAGCCAGAAAAGACAGGGCCCTGAAGCTTTCTTT.

V is TRBV7-9 and J is TRBJ2-1; D possibly corresponds to TRBD1 (5 bases). The CDR3 extends over 15 amino acids. Germline loops: CDR1 SEHNR, CDR2 FQNEAQ (reference sequence). V shed 0 bases and J shed 4 bases, with 10 bases lying between them. CDR3 loop: CASSLARANYNEQFF. The CDR3 bases are TGTGCCAGCAGCTTAGCCAGGGCTAATTACAATGAGCAGTTCTTC.

V gene TRBV30 combines with J gene TRBJ2-1; D possibly matches TRBD1 or TRBD2 (5 bases each). The CDR3 is made up of 21 amino acids. V was trimmed by 5 bases and J by 5 bases, leaving 37 bases between them. CDR1 GTSNPN and CDR2 SVGIG come from the germline V gene (reference sequence). The CDR3 reads CAWGGPRDLLSRRGYNNEQFF. The CDR3, as DNA: TGTGCCTGGGGTGGCCCACGGGACCTGTTATCCCGCCGTGGGTATAACAATGAGCAGTTCTTC.

In this sample, this clone turned up a few times. This chain's CDR3 is CASRFWVGEPQHF. The CDR3 DNA follows: TGTGCCAGCAGATTCTGGGTGGGCGAGCCCCAGCATTTT. The V gene is TRBV28, the J gene TRBJ1-5, with D uncertain. V was pared by 6 bases and J by 8 bases, with 14 bases between. This CDR3 contains 13 residues. Looked up from germline, CDR1 is MDHEN and CDR2 is SYDVKM.

The rearrangement links TRBV7-8 to TRBJ1-2, with D unclear. Germline loops: CDR1 SGHVS, CDR2 FQNEAQ. This CDR3 is built from 13 residues. The ends were cut back, 6 bases at V and 4 bases at J, with 12 bases in the middle. The CDR3 coding sequence is TGTGCCAGCAGTCGGCCTGACGGCTATGGCTACACCTTC. The encoded protein is CASSRPDGYGYTF. Combining the CDR3 with reference TRBV7-8 and TRBJ1-2 gives the whole variable domain GAGVSQSPRYKVAKRGQDVALRCDPISGHVSLFWYQQALGQGPEFLTYFQNEAQLDKSGLPSDRFFAERPEGSVSTLKIQRTQQEDSAVYLCASSRPDGYGYTFGSGTRLTVV.

The gene calls are TRBV6-1 and TRBJ2-1, with D unresolved. CDR3 length equals 13 residues. Trimming stripped 1 base from V and 9 bases from J, with 10 bases between. The germline CDR1 and CDR2 sequences are MNHNS and SASEGT. CDR3 amino acids: CASSEGIDVEQFF. CDR3 coding DNA: TGTGCCAGCAGTGAAGGGATAGATGTTGAGCAGTTCTTC.

This clone was seen a handful of times. A much larger clone differs from this one at a single base, so this may be a read error. Other DNA sequences of this sample code for an identical CDR3. The rearrangement uses TRBV5-1 and TRBJ2-2, with 11 bases lining up with TRBD1. The CDR3 spans 15 residues. V lost 4 bases to trimming and J lost 5 bases; unmatched junction nucleotides: 4. Germline V CDR1 and CDR2: SGHRS, YFSETQ. CDR3 coding DNA: TGCGCCAGCAGCCCCGGGACAGGGGGTACCGGGGAGCTGTTTTTT. Protein: CASSPGTGGTGELFF.

The V gene is TRBV10-2, the J gene TRBJ1-2; no definite D call. CDR3 length: 14 residues. Trimming stripped 0 bases from V and 2 bases from J, with 7 bases between. From germline, CDR1 is WSHSY and CDR2 SAAADI. Written as DNA, the CDR3 is TGCGCCAGCAGTGAGTCGAGTGCAAACTATGGCTACACCTTC. Protein: CASSESSANYGYTF.

With respect to this clone: The sample carries other DNA sequences with the same CDR3. The chain joins TRBV28 to TRBJ2-7, with 7 positions matching TRBD2. With V trimmed by 4 bases and J by 6 bases, 6 bases remained unmatched. From germline, CDR1 is MDHEN and CDR2 SYDVKM. The CDR3 is 13 residues long. CDR3 DNA sequence: TGTGCCAGCAGTTACGGGGGGACCGGCGAGCAGTACTTC. Protein product: CASSYGGTGEQYF.

The chain links TRBV29-1 to TRBJ2-1; 13 positions agree with TRBD2. Per germline, CDR1 SQVTM and CDR2 ANQGSEA. This CDR3 has 13 residues. With 7 bases clipped from V and 9 bases from J, the junction kept 6 bases outside the gene matches. CDR3 in amino acids: CSARTSGSREQFF. CDR3 nucleotides: TGCAGCGCTAGGACTAGCGGGAGTCGTGAGCAGTTCTTC.

The chain has TRBV27 and TRBJ2-5; the match to TRBD1 covers 7 bases. With V trimmed by 7 bases and J by 5 bases, 13 bases remained unmatched. The CDR3 runs to 15 residues. Germline assignment: CDR1 MNHEY and CDR2 SMNVEV (reference sequence). The CDR3 region is CASIPTGTARETQYF. The CDR3 DNA sequence: TGTGCCAGCATCCCTACCGGGACAGCCCGGGAGACCCAGTACTTC.

This chain joins TRBV19 and TRBJ1-1; 8 nucleotides agree with TRBD1. J lost 10 bases, V lost 7 bases, and 14 bases had no gene match. Germline lookup yields CDR1 LNHDA and CDR2 SQIVND (reference sequence). This CDR3 spans 14 amino acids. CDR3: CASTPQGAGRGAFF. The CDR3 DNA reads as TGTGCCAGTACTCCTCAGGGGGCGGGTAGAGGAGCTTTCTTT.

There are a few counts of this clone. The chain combines TRBV30 with TRBJ2-1; 8 nucleotides align to TRBD1. Germline-derived CDR1 and CDR2 are GTSNPN and SVGIG (reference sequence). This CDR3 region has 14 residues. The trim removed 2 bases at V and 4 bases at J, leaving 4 bases unmatched. The CDR3 nucleotides are TGTGCCTGGAGTCCAAGGACAGGGTACAATGAGCAGTTCTTC. This translates into CAWSPRTGYNEQFF.

The chain uses TRBV5-1 and TRBJ2-7; a weak D match, TRBD2 (5 bases). Trimming took 6 bases from V and 1 from J, leaving 11 bases between them. This CDR3 contains 13 residues. The germline V gene encodes CDR1 SGHRS and CDR2 YFSETQ. CDR3 DNA sequence: TGCGCCAGCATGGTAGCGCCTTCCTACGAGCAGTACTTC. Amino acid sequence: CASMVAPSYEQYF.

The J gene is TRBJ2-5, the V gene TRBV7-9, with TRBD2 matching 12 bases. CDR3 length: 16 residues. Germline trimming cut 5 bases from V and 5 bases from J; bases unmatched to any gene: 9. The germline CDR1 and CDR2 sequences are SEHNR and FQNEAQ (reference sequence). The CDR3 sequence: CASSAWTSGIMETQYF. The CDR3 DNA reads TGTGCCAGCAGCGCCTGGACTAGCGGGATAATGGAGACCCAGTACTTC. Variable domain in full (rest from reference TRBV7-9 and TRBJ2-5): DTGVSQNPRHKITKRGQNVTFRCDPISEHNRLYWYRQTLGQGPEFLTYFQNEAQLEKSRLLSDRFSAERPKGSFSTLEIQRTEQGDSAMYLCASSAWTSGIMETQYFGPGTRLLVL.

The genes are TRBV28 and TRBJ2-3; D remains unclear. The CDR3 loop spans 13 amino acids. The V gene lost 4 bases and the J gene lost 2 bases, with 7 bases spanning the gap. Germline V gene data show CDR1 as MDHEN and CDR2 as SYDVKM. CDR3 region: CASSYLATDTQYF. The CDR3 DNA follows: TGTGCCAGCAGTTACCTCGCCACAGATACGCAGTATTTT.

The chain uses TRBV27 and TRBJ1-1; TRBD1 matches 9 bases. The length of the CDR3 is 17 residues. V dropped 6 bases and J dropped 0; count of bases not matched to a gene: 11. CDR1 and CDR2 (germline): MNHEY, SMNVEV (reference sequence). The CDR3 nucleotides are TGTGCCAGCAGCCCTGGACAGGGGAGGGGGATGAACACTGAAGCTTTCTTT. Translating gives CASSPGQGRGMNTEAFF.

This chain connects TRBV4-1 to TRBJ2-7, with 10 bases matching TRBD2. The trim removed 1 base at V and 6 bases at J, leaving 9 bases unmatched. This CDR3 is 16 amino acids long. Germline-derived CDR1 and CDR2 are MGHRA and YSYEKL. In DNA form, the CDR3 reads TGCGCCAGCAGCCAAGGGGGCGGGAGCGGGAGGGCCGAGCAGTACTTC. Its translation is CASSQGGGSGRAEQYF.